This T cell receptor beta chain was recorded in a study of molecular identifiers for immune sequencing clone quantification. In the study overall: Naive CD8 cell RNA, from around 20,000 or 100,000 cells, was split five ways in replicates, with four sequenced.

The germline V gene has CDR1 KGHDR and CDR2 SFDVKD. This CDR3 is 13 amino acids long. Between the trimmed V and J ends, which lost 2 bases and 1 base, there was a span of 5 bases. Points from the study as a whole: Highly expanded clones may be undercounted when identical TCR molecules share barcodes.

This clonotype showed up just a few times. Antigen unknown. Each CDR3 protein gets one entry after TCRdb re-called the PCR reads with MiXCR. The sample includes over 550,000 distinct CDR3 sequences, 25% of them seen just once. Material: naive CD8+ T cells from blood, with Jurkat cell RNA spiked in. Subset described: FACS-sorted CD8+CD4-CCR7+CD45RA+ naive T cells. The sequence derives from a human donor in good health. Some libraries in this study had Jurkat cell RNA spiked in. This sequence joins TRBV24-1 and TRBJ2-7; D call uncertain. The CDR3 nucleotides read TGTGCCACCAGTGATTCCTATTCCTACGAGCAGTACTTC. Translated: CATSDSYSYEQYF.